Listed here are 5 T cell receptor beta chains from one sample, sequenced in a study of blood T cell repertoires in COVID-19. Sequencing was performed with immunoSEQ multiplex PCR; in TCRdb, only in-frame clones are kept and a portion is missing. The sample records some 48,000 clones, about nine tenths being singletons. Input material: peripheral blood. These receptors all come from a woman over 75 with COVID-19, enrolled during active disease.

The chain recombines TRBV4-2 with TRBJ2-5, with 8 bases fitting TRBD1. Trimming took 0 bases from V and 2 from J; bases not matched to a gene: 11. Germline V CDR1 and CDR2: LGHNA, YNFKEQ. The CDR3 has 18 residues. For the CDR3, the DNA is TGTGCCAGCAGCCAAGACCCGTTGGCAGGGGGCAGACAAGAGACCCAGTACTTC. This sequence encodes CASSQDPLAGGRQETQYF.

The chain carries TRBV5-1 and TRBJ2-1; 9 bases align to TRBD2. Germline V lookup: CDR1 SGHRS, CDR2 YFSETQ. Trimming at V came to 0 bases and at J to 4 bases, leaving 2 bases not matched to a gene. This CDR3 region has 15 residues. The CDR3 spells CASSLGLADYNEQFF. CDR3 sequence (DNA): TGCGCCAGCAGCTTGGGACTAGCGGATTACAATGAGCAGTTCTTC.

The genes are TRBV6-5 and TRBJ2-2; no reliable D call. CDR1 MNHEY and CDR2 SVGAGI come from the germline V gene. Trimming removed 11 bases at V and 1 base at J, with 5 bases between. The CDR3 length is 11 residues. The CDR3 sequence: CAGENTGELFF. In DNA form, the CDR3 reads TGTGCCGGAGAGAACACCGGGGAGCTGTTTTTT.

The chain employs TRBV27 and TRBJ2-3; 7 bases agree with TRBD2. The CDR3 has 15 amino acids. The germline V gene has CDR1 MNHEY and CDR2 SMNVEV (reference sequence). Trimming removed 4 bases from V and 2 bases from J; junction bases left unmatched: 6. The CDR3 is CASSSQAGPTDTQYF. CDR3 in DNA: TGTGCCAGCAGTTCCCAAGCGGGACCCACAGATACGCAGTATTTT.

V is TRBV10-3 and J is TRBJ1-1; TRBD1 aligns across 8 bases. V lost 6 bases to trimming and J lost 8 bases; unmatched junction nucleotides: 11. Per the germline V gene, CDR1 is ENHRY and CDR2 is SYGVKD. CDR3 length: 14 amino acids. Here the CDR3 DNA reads TGTGCCATCAGCTATACAGGGGGTAATGGAGAAGCTTTCTTT. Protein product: CAISYTGGNGEAFF.